This paragraph reports one TCR beta chain. This entry comes from a study of T cell changes during pregnancy in multiple sclerosis. Libraries were prepared by immunoSEQ multiplex PCR; TCRdb keeps only in-frame clonotypes and omits some of them. Of about 76,000 clones listed, around 94% are singletons. The CDR3 has 15 amino acids. CDR1 and CDR2 (germline): LNHDA, SQIVND (reference sequence). V lost 4 bases to trimming and J lost 6 bases; unmatched junction nucleotides: 11. This sequence joins TRBV19 and TRBJ1-2; 7 bases agree with TRBD1. The sequence was collected from a female donor with multiple sclerosis, enrolled in a pregnancy study. The source material was peripheral blood, sampled in the third trimester of pregnancy. DNA for the CDR3: TGTGCCAGTAGTAAAACTTGGTCAGGGGGAAATGGCTACACCTTC. Protein product: CASSKTWSGGNGYTF. Supplemented by reference TRBV19 and TRBJ1-2, the full variable domain reads DGGITQSPKYLFRKEGQNVTLSCEQNLNHDAMYWYRQDPGQGLRLIYYSQIVNDFQKGDIAEGYSVSREKKESFPLTVTSAQKNPTAFYLCASSKTWSGGNGYTFGSGTRLTVV.